This T cell receptor beta chain was profiled in a study of blood T cell repertoires in COVID-19. In the study overall: Researchers got acute and convalescent COVID-19 samples from the United States, Italy and Spain. T cells, B-cell-depleted T cells, or PBMCs provided the cDNA or gDNA that served as material.

Source study methods: Amplifying reference gene primers gave estimates of nucleated cell counts. The protocol was immunoSEQ multiplex PCR, while the TCRdb copy is restricted to in-frame clones and leaves out a portion. That table supplies the V and J calls and clone size; D and trimming were determined from the DNA. The top ten clones hold 1.5% to 2% of a sample with around 170,000 clones, about nine tenths of them seen once. CDR1 and CDR2 from the germline V gene are SQVTM and ANQGSEA. This CDR3 contains 15 residues. Losses at the gene ends were 2 bases for V and 7 bases for J; bases not matched to a gene: 9.

The source is a man younger than 30 who had recovered from COVID-19. The sequenced material came from peripheral blood. The V call is TRBV29-1, the J call TRBJ2-3; 10 bases map to TRBD2. CDR3 residues: CSVEPPSGRGHTQYF. DNA of the CDR3: TGCAGCGTTGAACCCCCTAGCGGGAGAGGACATACGCAGTATTTT.